The 3 T cell receptor beta chains below were found in one sample sequenced in a study of T cell repertoires in chronic hepatitis B. Assay used: immunoSEQ multiplex PCR; TCRdb lists only in-frame clones, some missing. The listing contains 8 clones. The specimen sequenced was HBV polymerase (pol387) epitope-specific CD8+ T cells from PBMCs. Receptors were obtained from a human donor with chronic hepatitis B virus infection.

The V gene is TRBV27, the J gene TRBJ1-6; TRBD1 matches 9 bases. V trimming: 3 bases; J trimming: 2 bases; junction bases outside the gene matches: 2. The germline gives CDR1 MNHEY, CDR2 SMNVEV (reference sequence). The length of the CDR3 is 16 residues. CDR3 nucleotide sequence: TGTGCCAGCAGTTTGGGACAGGGCCCCTATAATTCACCCCTCCACTTT. This codes for CASSLGQGPYNSPLHF.

The chain couples TRBV25-1 to TRBJ1-6; D gene ambiguous. CDR1 and CDR2 (germline): MGHDK, SYGVNS. This CDR3 contains 14 residues. V dropped 2 bases and J dropped 8 bases, with 10 bases sitting between them. The CDR3 is CASSELALYSPLHF. CDR3 in DNA: TGTGCCAGCAGTGAACTGGCCCTTTATTCACCCCTCCACTTT.

The V gene is TRBV4-1, the J gene TRBJ1-2; D not resolved. The CDR3 has 14 amino acids. Germline values: CDR1 MGHRA, CDR2 YSYEKL. The V end lost 5 bases, the J end lost 4 bases, and 14 bases lay between the germline ends. CDR3 protein: CASSINRKTYGYTF. The DNA of the CDR3 is TGCGCCAGCAGCATAAACCGAAAGACCTATGGCTACACCTTC.